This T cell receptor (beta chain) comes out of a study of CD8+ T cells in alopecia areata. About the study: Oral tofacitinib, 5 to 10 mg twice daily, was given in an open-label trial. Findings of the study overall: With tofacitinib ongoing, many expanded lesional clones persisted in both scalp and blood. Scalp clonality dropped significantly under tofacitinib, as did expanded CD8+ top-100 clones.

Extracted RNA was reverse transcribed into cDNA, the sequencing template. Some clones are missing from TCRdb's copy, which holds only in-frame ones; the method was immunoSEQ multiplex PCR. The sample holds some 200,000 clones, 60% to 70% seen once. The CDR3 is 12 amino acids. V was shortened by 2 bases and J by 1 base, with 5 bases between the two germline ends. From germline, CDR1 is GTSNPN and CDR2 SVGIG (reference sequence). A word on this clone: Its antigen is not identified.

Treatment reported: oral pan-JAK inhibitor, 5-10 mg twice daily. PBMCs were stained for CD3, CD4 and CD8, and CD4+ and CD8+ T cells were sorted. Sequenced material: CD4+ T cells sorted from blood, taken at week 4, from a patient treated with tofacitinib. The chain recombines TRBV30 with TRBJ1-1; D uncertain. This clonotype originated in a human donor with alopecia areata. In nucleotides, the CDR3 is TGTGCCTGGAGTTTGCAGAACACTGAAGCTTTCTTT. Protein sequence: CAWSLQNTEAFF.